This is a list of T cell receptor beta chains from one sample in a study of T cells of healthy individuals. One entry per CDR3 protein, called by TCRdb with MiXCR from the 5' RACE reads. The data contain about 63,000 distinct CDR3 sequences, about 16% of them singletons. The receptor set was obtained from a human donor in good health. Each CDR3 is given with its conserved first and last residue. The D gene is left open where the match is weak. Clone size is not always given. Where it is, it says once, few, many or a class for expanded clones.

v_call	clone_size	j_call	d_call	cdr3_aa	cdr3_nt
TRBV18	NA	TRBJ1-3	NA	CASSPRQLSGNTIYF	TGTGCCAGCTCACCTAGACAGCTCTCTGGAAACACCATATATTTT
TRBV7-2	few	TRBJ2-1	NA	CASSHSKTPGRVYNEQFF	TGTGCCAGCAGCCATTCCAAAACCCCGGGACGGGTGTACAATGAGCAGTTCTTC
TRBV6-1	NA	TRBJ2-5	NA	CASMSGEETQYF	TGTGCCAGCATGTCGGGAGAAGAGACCCAGTACTTC
TRBV6-2/TRBV6-3	many	TRBJ2-5	NA	CASTQPFQETQYF	TGTGCCAGCACCCAGCCGTTTCAAGAGACCCAGTACTTC
TRBV18	few	TRBJ2-7	NA	CASSRDEAYEQYF	TGTGCCAGCTCCCGCGACGAAGCCTACGAGCAGTACTTC
TRBV5-1	NA	TRBJ2-1	TRBD2	CASSPAGGYNEQFF	TGCGCCAGCAGTCCGGCGGGAGGCTACAATGAGCAGTTCTTC
TRBV23-1	many	TRBJ2-1	NA	CASSQSEESYNEQFF	TGCGCCAGCAGTCAATCGGAAGAATCCTACAATGAGCAGTTCTTC
TRBV29-1	NA	TRBJ2-5	NA	CSVARGPRETQYF	TGCAGCGTTGCCCGGGGTCCCAGGGAGACCCAGTACTTC
TRBV5-1	NA	TRBJ1-6	TRBD1	CASSPGQGFITLHF	TGCGCCAGCAGCCCGGGACAGGGTTTTATTACCCTCCACTTT
TRBV12-3/TRBV12-4	many	TRBJ1-6	NA	CASNQNPTGPSLYGPSSYNSPLHF	TGTGCCAGCAACCAAAATCCTACCGGGCCGTCGCTTTACGGGCCCAGCTCCTATAATTCACCCCTCCACTTT
TRBV15	few	TRBJ2-1	NA	CATSRVNDHTRGEQFF	TGTGCCACCAGCAGAGTGAATGACCATACGCGAGGTGAGCAGTTCTTC
TRBV29-1	many	TRBJ1-2	TRBD1	CSAGQGINYGYTF	TGCAGCGCAGGACAGGGGATTAACTATGGCTACACCTTC
TRBV28	few	TRBJ2-4	NA	CASSYGQTGAKNIQYF	TGTGCCAGCAGCTACGGACAGACCGGGGCCAAAAACATTCAGTACTTC
TRBV5-6	few	TRBJ2-2	TRBD2	CASSLALAVSTGELFF	TGTGCCAGCAGCTTGGCTCTAGCGGTGAGCACCGGGGAGCTGTTTTTT
TRBV27	few	TRBJ1-1	NA	CASSPTYQKNTEAFF	TGTGCCAGCAGTCCCACGTATCAGAAGAACACTGAAGCTTTCTTT
TRBV29-1	few	TRBJ2-7	TRBD2	CSVRRTSGFSYEQYF	TGCAGCGTCCGCAGGACTAGCGGGTTCTCCTACGAGCAGTACTTC
TRBV7-9	NA	TRBJ2-3	NA	CASSLASASYTDTQYF	TGTGCCAGCAGCTTAGCGTCGGCTAGTTACACAGATACGCAGTATTTT
TRBV18	many	TRBJ2-5	NA	CASSPNQETQYF	TGTGCCAGCTCACCGAACCAAGAGACCCAGTACTTC
TRBV4-1	many	TRBJ1-6	NA	CASSPLTLNSPLHF	TGCGCCAGCAGCCCCTTGACACTGAATTCACCCCTCCACTTT
TRBV6-2/TRBV6-3	few	TRBJ2-1	TRBD2	CASSYEVAGEAYNEQFF	TGTGCCAGCAGTTATGAGGTGGCGGGAGAGGCCTACAATGAGCAGTTCTTC
TRBV19	few	TRBJ1-1	NA	CASSIPGRRGNTEAFF	TGTGCCAGTAGTATCCCCGGGAGACGGGGGAACACTGAAGCTTTCTTT
TRBV7-2	NA	TRBJ2-3	TRBD2	CASSFPGLAVTSSTDTQYF	TGTGCCAGCAGCTTTCCGGGACTAGCGGTGACCTCTAGCACAGATACGCAGTATTTT
TRBV7-2	NA	TRBJ2-1	NA	CASSLDRPLAGPSEQFF	TGTGCCAGCAGCTTAGATAGGCCCCTCGCAGGGCCGTCCGAGCAGTTCTTC
TRBV2	many	TRBJ2-1	NA	CASSEVRGEQFF	TGTGCCAGCAGTGAAGTGAGGGGTGAGCAGTTCTTC
TRBV2	few	TRBJ2-1	TRBD2	CASSDGREKYNEQFF	TGTGCCAGCAGTGATGGGCGGGAGAAATACAATGAGCAGTTCTTC
TRBV6-4	NA	TRBJ2-7	TRBD1	CASSDPQGCYEQYF	TGTGCCAGCAGTGACCCACAGGGGTGCTACGAGCAGTACTTC
TRBV7-9	many	TRBJ1-3	NA	CASSQGRNNRIYF	TGTGCCAGCAGCCAAGGACGGAACAACCGCATATATTTT
TRBV20-1	NA	TRBJ1-2	NA	CSALDSNYGYTF	TGCAGTGCCCTAGACAGTAATTATGGCTACACCTTC
TRBV5-6	many	TRBJ2-2	NA	CASHLMVGELFF	TGTGCCAGCCACCTGATGGTCGGGGAGCTGTTTTTT
TRBV5-3	NA	TRBJ2-3	TRBD2	CARSARLGRGTDTQYF	TGTGCCAGAAGCGCGAGGCTAGGGAGGGGCACAGATACGCAGTATTTT
TRBV20-1	NA	TRBJ2-7	TRBD2	CSAREGDYSYEQYF	TGCAGTGCTAGAGAGGGGGACTACTCCTACGAGCAGTACTTC
TRBV20-1	NA	TRBJ2-1	NA	CSARGDDGSYNEQFF	TGCAGTGCTAGGGGCGACGACGGCTCCTACAATGAGCAGTTCTTC
TRBV5-1	few	TRBJ2-5	NA	CASSLGTHETQYF	TGCGCCAGCAGCTTGGGCACTCACGAGACCCAGTACTTC
TRBV14	many	TRBJ1-1	NA	CASSQELYTEAFF	TGTGCCAGCAGCCAAGAACTTTACACTGAAGCTTTCTTT
TRBV3-1	many	TRBJ2-2	NA	CASSQGSPGVSGELFF	TGTGCCAGCAGCCAAGGAAGCCCCGGGGTCTCCGGGGAGCTGTTTTTT